Given below is one TCR beta chain in context. Its recognized antigen is unknown. Nothing much larger sits one base from this clone, and base qualities are not available. This entry comes from a study of T cell changes during pregnancy in multiple sclerosis (dated by TCRdb to the late 2010s). For the study in its entirety: The study examined how the T cell repertoire changed over the course of pregnancy in women with multiple sclerosis.

The germline V gene provides CDR1 SGHTA and CDR2 FQGNSA. V is trimmed back by 8 bases and J by 4 bases, and the junction contains 8 bases that no gene match accounts for. The CDR3 runs 14 residues from the cysteine to the phenylalanine. The read is trimmed to its CDR3 DNA, 42 bases read in frame from base 1. Library preparation was by the immunoSEQ multiplex PCR assay. TCRdb mirrors the immuneACCESS table, restricted to in-frame sequences. Some clones are absent from its copies; in checked studies, under half trace to an unresolved V gene, and the reason for the others is unknown. The sample table records about 70,000 clones; about 94% of these occur just once. Clones ranked in the top ten supply about 0.5% of the sample.

The source was peripheral blood, collected in the third trimester of pregnancy. The TCR sequence derives from a female donor with multiple sclerosis, enrolled in a pregnancy study. The rearrangement combines TRBV7-2 with TRBJ2-5, with 9 central nucleotides matching TRBD2. This receptor has the CDR3 CASVRRGGLETQYF. At the DNA level, the sequence is TGTGCCAGCGTCAGGCGGGGGGGTTTAGAGACCCAGTACTTC.